This T cell receptor (beta chain) was obtained from a study of cytomegalovirus exposure and HLA in healthy donors listed by TCRdb under 2017. Broadly, across the study: In an earlier analysis of several hundred of the donors, around 290 Gb of sequence data and just under 120 million unique TCR beta sequences from about 179 million T cells were reported. Among 300 to 450 genotyped donors of the cohort, an average of about 240,000 unique TCR beta nucleotide sequences were sequenced per donor, roughly a sixth of them non-productive. A later genetic analysis used genome-wide SNP genotypes for 398 of the 666 donors, treating that subset as a discovery cohort. Rather than drawing on any new phenotypic data, the later analysis identified candidate immune exposures from TCR beta sequences and the way those sequences occurred across donors. Every repertoire in the discovery cohort had been generated on one and the same sequencing platform. Several DR-DQ haplotypes were treated as single units for association and clustering because of strong linkage in the cohort. Class I and class II HLA loci were covered by the typing at four-digit resolution. Alongside the repertoire data, information on donor age, sex, ethnicity and CMV serostatus was compiled. Besides the first cohort of about 730 subjects, a separate validation cohort made up of 120 different subjects was used. To predict cytomegalovirus infection status, the study brought together high-throughput TCR immunosequencing, statistical association of individual TCRs with disease status, and machine learning. Typing coverage varied by locus: about 620-640 donors for A, B, C, DRB1 and DQB1; more than 500 for DQA1; about 590 for DPA1; approximately 490 for DPB1. The genetic ancestry cluster associated with self-reported Caucasian donors included 65% to 90% of the 300 to 400 genotyped donors. A later analysis re-examined previously published TCR beta repertoires from several hundred donors and added high-resolution HLA genotyping to investigate patterns of TCR occurrence. The study aimed to test whether signatures of past pathogen exposure could be identified by cataloging public T cell receptors. The T cell repertoires of several hundred subjects were profiled by immunosequencing and related to cytomegalovirus serostatus. An earlier analysis of approximately 580 of the donors used high-throughput TCR beta sequencing to judge whether each TCR beta V gene segment behaved as functional or pseudogenic. Approximately 310 gigabases of sequencing data and tens of millions of unique TCR sequences were included in an early release covering roughly 700 HLA-typed donors. The paper's findings and limits, for the study overall: In an earlier analysis of approximately 590 of the donors, most TCR beta V segments were observed in productive rearrangements about 87% or about 30% of the time, broadly matching IMGT annotations. Roughly uniform sequencing depth across donors was assumed in presence/absence analyses, although this assumption may not hold. V-gene and J-gene trimming of TCR beta chains was associated with a missense DCLRE1C variant in a later genetic analysis, and the association was replicated in an independent cohort. When HLA alleles, especially DR and DQ, strongly co-occurred, attributing TCR associations to individual alleles was difficult. According to a later analysis, parvovirus B19, influenza, CMV and Epstein-Barr virus appeared linked to several top co-occurrence clusters. In a later analysis, HLA-associated TCR beta chains showed more clonal expansion and lower generation probabilities than non-associated chains that were equally common. Only TCR beta chains were sequenced in this cohort, and the absence of alpha or paired-chain data limited detectable features. Linkage disequilibrium might explain the correlated functional status among segregating V segments, but an unknown experimental factor could not be excluded. A further reported finding was that TCR beta sequences accurately predicted the HLA-A and HLA-B alleles for most subjects in the first cohort. Because HLA typing was unavailable for some donors at each locus, only the typed subset was used in association tests. It was suggested by the authors that the approach could potentially be generalized to other disease states and immunological phenotypes. The 87-base-pair reads could not distinguish some IMGT-functional V segments, including TRBV6-2 and TRBV6-3, so those segments were excluded. A cluster of highly shared sequence variants was judged likely to represent a technical artifact of the sequencing pipeline. Compared with the 666-donor mean, donors in an Asian-associated ancestry cluster had fewer N-insertions in productive TCRs, according to a later genetic analysis. A total of roughly 160 TCR beta chains were listed by the study as associated with cytomegalovirus. At a false discovery rate of 0.05, a later analysis linked 16,000 or so TCR beta sequences to specific HLA alleles. Three of the identified cytomegalovirus-associated TCR beta chains were confirmed in vitro to be specific for cytomegalovirus antigens. In a later analysis, TCR association rates were found to vary across HLA loci, with the most associated TCRs seen for DRB1 alleles and the fewest for HLA-C alleles. Because counts were too low, 15 or so rarely observed V segments, including chromosome 9 orphons, were excluded from the earlier analysis of 587 of the donors. Most TCR sequences were observed very rarely across donors, whereas some public TCRs were present in many individuals. A later analysis found that most CMV-associated TCR beta chains appeared HLA-restricted, with HLA associations seemingly driven largely by CMV exposure. The classifier was reported to diagnose cytomegalovirus status with high specificity and sensitivity in both the original cohort and the validation cohort. The only immune exposure information available for the cohort was CMV serostatus.

Library prep was done by the immunoSEQ multiplex PCR assay. The multiplex PCR relied on a mix of 60 forward primers for TCR Vbeta segments and 13 reverse primers for TCR Jbeta segments. Amplification of the CDR3 region of rearranged TCR beta genes was performed with a multiplex PCR assay on genomic DNA. The Illumina HiSeq System was used to sequence the amplified TCR beta libraries as 87-base-pair reads. In the authors' own workflow: In a later analysis, around 80 million unique TCR beta chains were counted across the 650 to 700 repertoires, and roughly 11 million of these chains were shared by at least two donors. Raw reads were error-corrected and collapsed into unique sequences by a nearest-neighbor algorithm in which closely related sequences were merged to remove PCR and sequencing errors. To assign V, D and J gene segments, CDR3 sequences were aligned to IMGT reference sequences. For a sequence to be retained, at least a six-nucleotide match to both a V gene segment and a J gene segment was required. A rearrangement was called productive if the CDR3 had no stop codons and remained in frame with V and J, and every other rearrangement was called non-productive. Following IMGT convention, CDR3 was defined as the stretch from the second conserved V-encoded cysteine up to the conserved J-encoded phenylalanine. The earlier analysis of some 580 of the donors excluded any sequence lacking an unambiguous match to a single V gene segment. An earlier analysis of approximately 590 of the donors called V segments functional above 56.7% productive rearrangements and segregating when the between-donor standard deviation exceeded 5%. A statistical classification framework was built for diagnosing cytomegalovirus status from the catalog of TCR beta chain sequences. In a later analysis, V and J genes were assigned by comparing TCR nucleotide sequences against IMGT/GENE-DB human TR gene sequences. In a later analysis, CDR3 sequences and most-parsimonious VDJ recombination scenarios were assigned using the TCRdist pipeline. In a later analysis, each TCR beta chain was defined by its CDR3 amino acid sequence together with its V-gene family, and reads without a unique V-gene family were excluded. A later analysis removed 550 to 700 highly shared, low-generation-probability nucleotide sequences to deal with suspected cross-contamination and a sequencing artifact. For each public chain, a later analysis derived a clonal expansion index from normalized ranks of inferred template counts within each repertoire. A later analysis computed generation probabilities with a VDJ recombination model fitted to out-of-frame rearrangements, and checked the results against IGoR. Hypergeometric tests were used in a later analysis to score TCR-TCR, TCR-HLA and TCR-CMV co-occurrence, with a repertoire-size bias correction applied to the TCR pairs. A later analysis estimated false discovery rates by permuting HLA or CMV assignments 20 times. In a later analysis, co-occurring TCRs were grouped with DBSCAN, and TCRdist sequence similarity was added when clustering was performed within HLA-allele-positive subsets. Co-occurrence clustering excluded repertoires with fewer than 30,000 or more than 120,000 public chains, plus five with anomalous nucleotide sharing. TCRdb retrieved this table from immuneACCESS and kept in-frame rearrangements only. Not all clones are present; in checked studies, unresolved V genes account for under half, and no reason is known for the remainder. V, J and clone size were drawn from that table, and D and trimming were deduced from the DNA. For this sample the table gives some 77,000 clones, of which 65% to 85% were detected only once. Around a fifth of the sample goes to the ten largest clones.

About this clone: The clone's antigen remains unknown. No much larger clonotype is one base removed from it; base qualities were not supplied.

Per the germline V gene, MNHEY is the CDR1 and SVGAGI is the CDR2. The germline V end is reduced by 6 bases and the J end by 2 bases; junction bases left unmatched: 5. From the cysteine through the phenylalanine, the CDR3 covers 15 amino acids. The sequence is cut down to CDR3 DNA, 45 bases in frame from base 1. In total, roughly 670 healthy bone marrow donors made up the cohort. All cohort members were sampled while nominally healthy, although unrecorded immune exposures were likely present. The donor was CMV seropositive and was included in the group of almost 300 seropositive cohort members. A peripheral blood sample was collected from each donor, and TCR beta sequencing was performed on peripheral blood mononuclear cells. Genomic DNA extraction from the blood cell samples was performed with the Qiagen DNeasy Blood Extraction Kit.

This TCR derives from a woman aged 40 to 55 in good health and CMV-seropositive. Recombination linked TRBV6-5 to TRBJ1-5, and 9 junction bases match TRBD1. Sequences were obtained from PBMCs. The CDR3 reads as follows: CASSKQGAGNQPQHF. The DNA is TGTGCCAGCAGCAAACAGGGGGCGGGCAATCAGCCCCAGCATTTT.